The clone carrying this TCR beta chain was counted between two and nine times. The antigen remains unidentified. Germline V gene data show CDR1 as MNHEY and CDR2 as SMNVEV (reference sequence). The CDR3 consists of 13 residues. V dropped 7 bases and J dropped 4 bases, with 11 bases sitting between them. The sample originates from a study of glioma-infiltrating T cells. Study findings and constraints: Non-neoplastic patients had below-expected tissue-blood divergence, while all gliomas exceeded expectation.

TCR alpha and beta CDR3 regions were amplified from RNA using iRepertoire nested multiplex PCR. For one-step reverse transcription and amplification, about 85-400 ng of tissue mRNA or PBMC total RNA was used. Using its own MiXCR run on the multiplex PCR reads, TCRdb lists one record per CDR3 protein. The sample has 100,000 to 150,000 distinct CDR3 sequences; under 30% are singletons. V is TRBV27 and J is TRBJ1-3; D unresolved. This TCR was sampled from a human donor with low-grade glioma or glioblastoma, undergoing nonglioma brain surgery, or in good health (not recorded which). The sequencing sample was made of glioma tissue, nonneoplastic brain tissue, or PBMCs (not recorded which). The CDR3 coding sequence is TGTGCCAGCAAACCGGGTGTCGGAAACACCATATATTTT. Residues: CASKPGVGNTIYF.